The count of the clone carrying this T cell receptor (beta chain) is one. The method was immunoSEQ multiplex PCR; TCRdb's version includes in-frame clones alone and lacks a portion of them. The data contain tens of thousands of clones, around 90% of them singletons. The sample comes from a study of T cell changes during pregnancy in multiple sclerosis. V was shortened by 6 bases and J by 0 bases, with 14 bases between the two germline ends. Germline V gene sequence: CDR1 ENHRY, CDR2 SYGVKD. This CDR3 has 15 amino acids. The V gene is TRBV10-3, the J gene TRBJ1-1; D may be TRBD1 (6 bases). This clonotype was sampled from a female donor with multiple sclerosis, enrolled in a pregnancy study. Sequences were derived from CD8+ T cells from peripheral blood mononuclear cells, sampled after pregnancy. CDR3 residues: CAIRVETGMNTEAFF. As DNA, the CDR3 is TGTGCCATCAGGGTTGAAACAGGGATGAACACTGAAGCTTTCTTT.